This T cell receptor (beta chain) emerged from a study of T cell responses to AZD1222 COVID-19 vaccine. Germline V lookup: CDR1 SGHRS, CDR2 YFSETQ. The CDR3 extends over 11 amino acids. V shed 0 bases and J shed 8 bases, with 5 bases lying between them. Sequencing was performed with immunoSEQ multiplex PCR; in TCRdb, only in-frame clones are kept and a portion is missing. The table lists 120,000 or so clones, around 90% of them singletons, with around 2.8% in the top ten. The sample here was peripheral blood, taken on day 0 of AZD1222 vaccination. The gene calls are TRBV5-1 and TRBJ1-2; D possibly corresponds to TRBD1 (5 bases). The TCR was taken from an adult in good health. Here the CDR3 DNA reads TGCGCCAGCAGCTTGGGACAGGGCTACACCTTC. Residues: CASSLGQGYTF.